What follows describes a single T cell receptor beta chain. Its antigen target is currently unknown. No per-base quality is available; no much larger clone lies one base away. Preparation of the library involved 5' RACE. TCRdb names NextSeq 500 as the instrument used. In the TCR library protocol, a unique molecular identifier was attached to each TCR cDNA molecule so that PCR and sequencing errors could be corrected. For the original study's pipeline: TCR identification, UMI-based error correction and CDR3 extraction were performed with Decombinator tools. TCRs above a frequency of 2 per 1,000, corresponding to the top 1% of the tumor frequency distribution, were defined as expanded. Rényi diversity was computed with the R vegan package after subsampling each repertoire 100 times to 5,000 TCRs. CDR3 similarity networks were built from amino acid triplet string-kernel similarity, with CDR3s being connected when pairwise similarity was above 0.82. TCRdb reworked the public reads: Q25 trimming with fastp, MiXCR clone assembly, productive beta chains retained. Entries are consolidated by CDR3 protein sequence, retaining the most common genes and DNA. None of the V and J calls come from the authors' own analysis; TCRdb made them. In this sample the table shows about 11,000 distinct CDR3 sequences, nearly 4% of which occur a single time. Of the sample, approximately 7.5% is held by the ten largest clones.

This record belongs to a study of spatial heterogeneity in lung cancer (dated 2019 in TCRdb). About the investigation overall: Beta-chain transcripts were consistently detected in greater numbers than alpha-chain transcripts, which likely reflected higher beta-chain transcript abundance. In the raw uncorrected reads, each unique combination of TCR and UMI appeared more than ten times on average. In non-small cell lung cancer, the study quantitatively compared TCR alpha and beta repertoires across several tumor regions, matched nontumor lung, and blood. Nonsynonymous mutation counts, determined by whole-exome sequencing of tumor tissue, were related to TCR repertoire features. Both alpha and beta chains were TCR-sequenced in approximately 200 tumor regions, around 64 matched nontumor lung samples and around 54 PBMC samples obtained at surgery. On the study overall, not on this receptor specifically: Confirming at a functional level the hypothesis that regional TCRs recognize regional mutations was considered to require additional single-cell paired TCR alpha and beta sequencing.

There are 15 amino acids in the CDR3, from cysteine to phenylalanine inclusive. The read is trimmed to its CDR3 DNA, 45 bases read in frame from base 1. Trimmed from V: 7 bases; trimmed from J: 6 bases; junction bases lacking a gene match: 15. CDR1 SGHTA and CDR2 FQGNSA were looked up in the germline V gene. The sample's time point label is to be understood as: sample taken at primary tumor resection. Without any cell sorting, TCR sequencing was performed on whole RNA extracted either from tumor and nontumor lung tissue or from cryopreserved PBMC samples. The donors were about 65 patients from the lung TRACERx cohort who had early-stage, untreated non-small cell lung cancer. Only patients with enough RNA available from two or more tumor regions were chosen for TCR sequencing. Before being selected, tumor and adjacent nontumor lung specimens were reviewed by a lung pathologist.

The sequences come from normal lung tissue next to the tumor, collected at surgery. The chain is assembled from TRBV7-2 and TRBJ2-7, with 7 central nucleotides matching TRBD2. This clonotype originated in a male donor with early-stage non-small cell lung cancer. The DNA reads TGTGCCAGCACCCTGGGGGGGTTCCGAATAGCCGAGCAGTACTTC. It encodes CASTLGGFRIAEQYF.